The clone carrying this T cell receptor beta chain was seen a handful of times. These data come from a study of blood T cell repertoires in COVID-19. Study-level background: T cells, B-cell-depleted T cells, or PBMCs provided the cDNA or gDNA that served as material.

In the original processing: Estimates of nucleated cell counts were drawn from the amplification of reference gene primers. TCRdb's copy holds only in-frame clones and misses some; the assay was immunoSEQ multiplex PCR. Clone size and the V and J calls come from that table; the DNA yielded D and trimming. Altogether about 180,000 clones are present, less than 90% being singletons, with the ten largest covering more than 6.5%. Cohort allocation depended upon clinical history that participants reported. For recovered donors of Cohort 3, there were two negative PCRs, clearance, or symptom resolution. The junction had 7 bases not matched to a gene; V was cut back by 0 bases and J by 8 bases. The CDR3 covers 17 residues. Per germline, CDR1 MGHRA and CDR2 YSYEKL.

What was sequenced was PBMCs or T cells enriched from blood (not recorded which). This receptor was obtained from a woman aged 50 to 60 who had recovered from COVID-19. The chain recombines TRBV4-1 with TRBJ2-1, with TRBD2 matching over 13 bases. The DNA for the CDR3 is TGCGCCAGCAGCCAAGAGGGGACTAGCGGGGCTGGGGATGAGCAGTTCTTC. As protein: CASSQEGTSGAGDEQFF.